What follows are 8 T cell receptor beta chains derived from one specimen sequenced in a study of a mutant IDH1 vaccine in newly diagnosed glioma. The assay was immunoSEQ multiplex PCR, and TCRdb's table has in-frame clones only and misses some. The sample lists over 45,000 clones; about three quarters were seen once. Their specific antigens are unknown. Time point denoted: week 35, safety follow-up. Each dose delivered 300 ug of mutant IDH1 20-mer peptide subcutaneously with imiquimod. The sample was PBMCs, taken from a glioma patient whose treatment included an IDH1 peptide vaccine. Source of these receptors: a man aged 40-55 years with glioma.

In its sample, this clone was seen once. The chain employs TRBV11-3 and TRBJ2-7; TRBD2 matches 11 bases. V gave up 3 bases and J gave up 3 bases; unmatched junction bases: 10. From germline, CDR1 is SGHNT and CDR2 YENEEA. CDR3 length equals 17 residues. The CDR3, as DNA: TGTGCCAGCAGCTTTAGCGGGAGGGCCGGAAGTTTCTACGAGCAGTACGTC. This gives the protein CASSFSGRAGSFYEQYV.

The J gene is TRBJ1-2, the V gene TRBV9, with D unclear. Germline-derived CDR1 and CDR2 are SGDLS and YYNGEE. The V gene lost 6 bases and the J gene lost 5 bases, with 17 bases spanning the gap. The CDR3 loop spans 14 amino acids. The CDR3 region has the DNA TGTGCCAGCACGAAAGAAACAGAGTCTTATGGCTACACCTTC. Translation: CASTKETESYGYTF.

The chain joins TRBV5-6 to TRBJ2-7; maybe TRBD2 (5 bases). This CDR3 is 12 amino acids long. The V gene lost 0 bases and the J gene lost 9 bases, with 10 bases spanning the gap. From germline, CDR1 is SGHDT and CDR2 YYEEEE. CDR3 nucleotide sequence: TGTGCCAGCAGCTTGGGACAACGGGGGCAGTACGTC. This translates into CASSLGQRGQYV.

This clone appeared once. The chain has TRBV7-2 and TRBJ1-6; D not resolved. Germline lookup yields CDR1 SGHTA and CDR2 FQGNSA. The CDR3 has 16 amino acids. V lost 5 bases, J lost 3 bases, and 14 bases lay in between. CDR3 loop: CASSHASLLYNSPLHF. CDR3 bases: TGTGCCAGCAGCCATGCAAGCCTTCTCTATAATTCACCCCTCCACTTT.

The sample holds a few counts of this clone. This sequence joins TRBV6-1 and TRBJ2-5; 8 bases are a match to TRBD2. With 7 bases clipped from V and 0 bases from J, the junction kept 4 bases outside the gene matches. Looked up from germline, CDR1 is MNHNS and CDR2 is SASEGT. CDR3 length equals 14 residues. The CDR3 coding sequence is TGTGCCAGCATACGGGGGGGTAACCAAGAGACCCAGTACTTC. Amino acids: CASIRGGNQETQYF.

The gene calls are TRBV5-1 and TRBJ1-1; D uncertain. Germline CDR1 SGHRS, CDR2 YFSETQ. Trimming took off 9 bases at V and 0 bases at J, with 18 bases between the two ends. The CDR3 covers 15 residues. The CDR3 coding sequence is TGCGCCACCCTGTTTCTTGGGGTCATGAACACTGAAGCTTTCTTT. This translates into CATLFLGVMNTEAFF. The full variable domain, completed using reference TRBV5-1 and TRBJ1-1, is KAGVTQTPRYLIKTRGQQVTLSCSPISGHRSVSWYQQTPGQGLQFLFEYFSETQRNKGNFPGRFSGRQFSNSRSEMNVSTLELGDSALYLCATLFLGVMNTEAFFGQGTRLTVV.

This chain connects TRBV19 to TRBJ2-3, with D unresolved. CDR3 length equals 14 residues. Trimming pared 5 bases from V and 7 bases from J, leaving 16 bases between. The germline CDR1 and CDR2 sequences are LNHDA and SQIVND (reference sequence). The CDR3: CASSYGPTVNTQYF. The CDR3 nucleotides read TGTGCCAGTAGTTACGGACCCACGGTGAATACGCAGTATTTT. The full variable domain, in which reference TRBV19 and TRBJ2-3 provide the parts outside the CDR3, is DGGITQSPKYLFRKEGQNVTLSCEQNLNHDAMYWYRQDPGQGLRLIYYSQIVNDFQKGDIAEGYSVSREKKESFPLTVTSAQKNPTAFYLCASSYGPTVNTQYFGPGTRLTVL.

The V gene is TRBV19, the J gene TRBJ2-7; 9 nucleotides line up with TRBD1. The CDR3 is 12 residues long. The germline CDR1 and CDR2 sequences are LNHDA and SQIVND (reference sequence). After removal of 7 bases from V and 8 bases from J, the junction contained 6 bases not matched to a gene. The CDR3 loop is CASNLQGAQQYF. In DNA, the CDR3 is TGTGCCAGTAACTTACAGGGGGCTCAGCAGTACTTC.